This T cell receptor (beta chain) was documented in a study of patients and donors after allogeneic stem cell transplantation. This clonotype has at least ten counts. From the RT-PCR reads, TCRdb called clonotypes with MiXCR, one entry per CDR3 protein. This sample yields about 960,000 distinct CDR3 sequences, of which roughly 18% are seen a single time; around 6% belongs to the top ten. V dropped 6 bases and J dropped 3; count of bases not matched to a gene: 6. This CDR3 has 15 amino acids. The chain uses TRBV12-3 or TRBV12-4 and TRBJ2-2; 8 bases are a match to TRBD2. Sequencing input: blood, either unsorted or a sorted T cell fraction (not recorded which). The TCR originated in a human donor who was either an allogeneic HSCT recipient or a stem cell or donor lymphocyte infusion donor (not recorded which). It is not recorded whose cells these are; they may come from a transplant donor. CDR3 protein: CASRSRGGDTGELFF. DNA for the CDR3: TGTGCCAGCAGGTCACGGGGGGGCGACACCGGGGAGCTGTTTTTT.